This T cell receptor (beta chain) was documented in a study of beta chain features in type 1 diabetes. Regarding the study as a whole: Since sequencing was performed on cDNA, cells with high TCR expression could be over-represented.

Each donor gave one heparinised blood draw averaging about 110 mL. Researchers reported sorting CD4+ naive, central memory, regulatory and stem cell-like memory cells via CD45RO/CCR7/CD25/CD127/CD95/CD27. Germline loops: CDR1 MNHNY, CDR2 SVGAGI (reference sequence). V gave up 5 bases and J gave up 5 bases, with 10 bases separating them. The CDR3 has 13 amino acids. This clone was observed a few times. Its target is not known. The authors reverse transcribed all of the isolated RNA, so sequencing captured expressed TCRB transcripts. TCRdb keeps only in-frame clones here, not all; method: immunoSEQ multiplex PCR. The sample gives 250,000 to 350,000 clones, about 14% of which show up once; 5.5% to 7.5% is in the top ten.

The chain carries TRBV6-6 and TRBJ1-5; D possibly corresponds to TRBD1 (5 bases). Specimen: central memory CD4+ T cells from blood. The receptor's source is a man aged 25 to 45 in good health. CDR3 bases: TGTGCCAGCAGTGTTGGGGGGGATCAGCCCCAGCATTTT. Its protein is CASSVGGDQPQHF.